The 22 T cell receptor beta chains below were found in one sample sequenced in a study of blood T cell repertoires in COVID-19. Method: immunoSEQ multiplex PCR; TCRdb's copy keeps in-frame clones and lacks some. The repertoire holds about 200,000 clones, with around 90% as singletons. The sequencing input was peripheral blood. These receptors all come from a man between 60 and 75 years old who had recovered from COVID-19.

This clone came up once. The rearrangement uses TRBV30 and TRBJ2-7; TRBD2 might be the D (6 bases). The germline gives CDR1 GTSNPN, CDR2 SVGIG (reference sequence). The CDR3 is made up of 12 amino acids. V was shortened by 8 bases and J by 2 bases, with 13 bases between the two germline ends. CDR3 nucleotide sequence: TGTGCCATCCGAACGGGGGCCTACGAGCAGTACTTC. Amino acid sequence: CAIRTGAYEQYF.

This chain uses TRBV7-8 with TRBJ2-6, with D possibly TRBD1 on 6 matching bases. This CDR3 has 20 amino acids. Germline V gene sequence: CDR1 SGHVS, CDR2 FQNEAQ. V lost 3 bases and J 0 bases, leaving 21 bases between the germline ends. The CDR3, as DNA: TGTGCCAGCAGCTTTAGAGGGGGTAGACGTTCCTCCTCTGGGGCCAACGTCCTGACTTTC. Protein product: CASSFRGGRRSSSGANVLTF. Drawing the rest from reference TRBV7-8 and TRBJ2-6, the complete variable domain is GAGVSQSPRYKVAKRGQDVALRCDPISGHVSLFWYQQALGQGPEFLTYFQNEAQLDKSGLPSDRFFAERPEGSVSTLKIQRTQQEDSAVYLCASSFRGGRRSSSGANVLTFGAGSRLTVL.

CDR3 DNA sequence: TGTGCCAGCGGCGAGGGCTATAATTCACCCCTCCACTTT. It translates to CASGEGYNSPLHF. This chain uses TRBV6-5 with TRBJ1-6; D remains unclear. The CDR3 has 13 residues. Germline values: CDR1 MNHEY, CDR2 SVGAGI. Trimming shortened V by 8 bases and J by 3 bases, and 8 bases separated the two germline ends.

The chain recombines TRBV6-5 with TRBJ2-7, with 10 positions matching TRBD2. The ends lost 6 bases at V and 0 bases at J; junction bases unmatched: 5. The CDR3 runs 15 residues. CDR1 and CDR2 from the germline V gene are MNHEY and SVGAGI. DNA for the CDR3: TGTGCCAGCAGGACAGCGGGGGGGAGCTCCTACGAGCAGTACTTC. Its protein is CASRTAGGSSYEQYF.

The chain joins TRBV2 to TRBJ2-5, with D maybe TRBD2 (5 bases). V dropped 6 bases and J dropped 7 bases, with 15 bases sitting between them. The CDR3 covers 13 residues. The germline gives CDR1 SNHLY, CDR2 FYNNEI. Here the CDR3 DNA reads TGTGCCAGCAGGAGTGGGGATGGGAGGACCCAGTACTTC. Residues: CASRSGDGRTQYF.

The chain links TRBV7-3 to TRBJ2-2; 12 bases map to TRBD2. This CDR3 is 17 amino acids long. Trimming at V came to 4 bases and at J to 3 bases, leaving 6 bases not matched to a gene. Germline CDR1 reads SGHTA; CDR2 reads FQGTGA. CDR3 sequence (DNA): TGTGCCAGCAGCTCACGCACTAGCGGGAGGCACACCGGGGAGCTGTTTTTT. Translation: CASSSRTSGRHTGELFF.

The chain has TRBV30 and TRBJ2-7; 9 bases agree with TRBD1. The CDR3 runs 13 residues. J lost 2 bases, V lost 4 bases, and 3 bases had no gene match. Germline V gene sequence: CDR1 GTSNPN, CDR2 SVGIG (reference sequence). CDR3 sequence: CAWNYRGPYEQYF. The CDR3 coding sequence is TGTGCCTGGAACTACAGGGGGCCCTACGAGCAGTACTTC.

The chain is built from TRBV12-5 and TRBJ2-2, with a tentative D call TRBD1 (5 bases). The CDR3 loop spans 13 amino acids. CDR1 LGHNT and CDR2 FRNRAP come from the germline V gene. CDR3 region: CATAQGNTGELFF. The CDR3 bases are TGTGCCACCGCGCAGGGAAACACCGGGGAGCTGTTTTTT.

This chain joins TRBV27 and TRBJ1-5, with a weak D call TRBD1 (5 bases). CDR3 length: 15 residues. V gave up 6 bases and J gave up 0 bases, with 12 bases separating them. Germline V gene data show CDR1 as MNHEY and CDR2 as SMNVEV (reference sequence). The CDR3 coding sequence is TGTGCCAGCAGCCGCGACAGCTATAGCAATCAGCCCCAGCATTTT. As protein: CASSRDSYSNQPQHF.

The table lists this clone with a few counts. The CDR3 sequence: CASSTTGTGNTEAFF. CDR3 DNA sequence: TGTGCCAGCAGTACAACCGGGACAGGGAACACTGAAGCTTTCTTT. The genes are TRBV27 and TRBJ1-1; 8 bases match TRBD1. In germline, CDR1 is MNHEY, CDR2 SMNVEV (reference sequence). The V segment lost 5 bases and the J segment 1 base; nucleotides outside the gene matches: 6. The CDR3 covers 15 residues.

Only one count was recorded for this clone. V and J are TRBV18 and TRBJ2-2; 7 bases fit TRBD2. The CDR3 covers 16 residues. J lost 4 bases, V lost 0 bases, and 5 bases had no gene match. Germline V CDR1 and CDR2: KGHSH, LQKENI. The CDR3 sequence is CASSPPAGVLTGELFF. The CDR3 nucleotides are TGTGCCAGCTCACCACCGGCGGGAGTACTCACCGGGGAGCTGTTTTTT.

The chain combines TRBV5-6 with TRBJ2-7, with 7 nucleotides matching TRBD2. This CDR3 contains 13 residues. Trimming removed 4 bases from V and 5 bases from J; junction bases left unmatched: 6. Per germline, CDR1 SGHDT and CDR2 YYEEEE. The CDR3 loop reads CASSTTSRNEQYF. CDR3 DNA sequence: TGTGCCAGCAGCACGACTAGCCGGAACGAGCAGTACTTC.

This chain links TRBV7-9 with TRBJ2-5; TRBD2 matches 8 bases. J lost 6 bases, V lost 1 base, and 10 bases had no gene match. The CDR3 contains 16 residues. Per germline, CDR1 SEHNR and CDR2 FQNEAQ (reference sequence). The CDR3 is CASSLEAGDPRKTQYF. The CDR3 DNA reads TGTGCCAGCAGCTTAGAAGCGGGGGACCCTCGGAAGACCCAGTACTTC.

This clone is a singleton in its sample. The chain joins TRBV3-1 (or the pseudogene TRBV3-2) to TRBJ1-4, with D uncertain. Germline V gene sequence: CDR1 LGHDT, CDR2 YNNKEL (reference sequence). The V gene lost 7 bases and the J gene lost 2 bases, with 8 bases spanning the gap. The CDR3 is 13 amino acids. The CDR3 nucleotides are TGTGCCAGCACGGCCAGGACTAATGAAAAACTGTTTTTT. Amino acid sequence: CASTARTNEKLFF.

The genes are TRBV7-2 and TRBJ1-6, with D possibly being TRBD1 (5 bases). The CDR3 has 15 amino acids. Germline assignment: CDR1 SGHTA and CDR2 FQGNSA. Deletions cut 1 base from V and 4 bases from J, with 8 bases between. In DNA form, the CDR3 reads TGTGCCAGCAGCTTAGACAGGAATTATAATTCACCCCTCCACTTT. Translating gives CASSLDRNYNSPLHF.

The chain carries TRBV6-5 and TRBJ2-3; weak D call: TRBD2 (5 bases). Deletions cut 7 bases from V and 1 base from J, with 15 bases between. The CDR3 runs 15 residues. The germline V gene encodes CDR1 MNHEY and CDR2 SVGAGI. The CDR3 DNA follows: TGTGCCAGCAACGGTGAGGGATGGCGCACAGATACGCAGTATTTT. This translates into CASNGEGWRTDTQYF.

In this sample, this clone turned up a few times. The CDR3 DNA follows: TGTGCCAGCAGTCCACAGAAGGCATCCTACAATGAGCAGTTCTTC. It translates to CASSPQKASYNEQFF. The chain employs TRBV14 and TRBJ2-1; D not certain. The germline CDR1 and CDR2 sequences are SGHDN and FVKESK. With 6 bases removed from V and 1 base from J, the gap between germline ends came to 13 bases. This CDR3 has 15 residues.

This chain links TRBV4-1 with TRBJ2-7; the D gene is possibly TRBD1 (7 bases). Per the germline V gene, CDR1 is MGHRA and CDR2 is YSYEKL. Deletions cut 2 bases from V and 0 bases from J, with 20 bases between. The CDR3 extends over 18 amino acids. CDR3 sequence reads: CASSQRAEGQTISYEQYF. The CDR3 DNA reads as TGCGCCAGCAGCCAACGGGCGGAGGGACAGACAATCTCCTACGAGCAGTACTTC.

CDR3 bases: TGTGCCAGCAGCGGAACAGGGGAGTATGGCTACACCTTC. This encodes CASSGTGEYGYTF. V usage is TRBV6-5 and J usage is TRBJ1-2; 7 nucleotides agree with TRBD1. The CDR3 sequence is 13 residues long. The ends lost 6 bases at V and 5 bases at J; junction bases unmatched: 6. The germline V gene has CDR1 MNHEY and CDR2 SVGAGI.

The V gene is TRBV10-3, the J gene TRBJ2-3; 7 bases map to TRBD2. V was clipped by 10 bases and J by 3 bases; unmatched bases: 4. From germline, CDR1 is ENHRY and CDR2 SYGVKD. The CDR3 runs 12 residues. CDR3 residues: CATAGGTDTQYF. In DNA form, the CDR3 reads TGTGCCACCGCCGGGGGGACAGATACGCAGTATTTT.

This clone was observed a single time. This rearrangement joins TRBV7-9 to TRBJ1-3; the D gene is possibly TRBD1 (6 bases). Germline V lookup: CDR1 SEHNR, CDR2 FQNEAQ (reference sequence). V shed 7 bases and J shed 3 bases, with 10 bases lying between them. CDR3 length equals 13 residues. CDR3 in amino acids: CASNEGGGNTIYF. CDR3 coding DNA: TGTGCCAGCAACGAAGGGGGTGGAAACACCATATATTTT.

The chain is built from TRBV5-4 and TRBJ2-3; TRBD2 aligns across 7 bases. With 3 bases clipped from V and 2 bases from J, the junction kept 9 bases outside the gene matches. Germline V gives CDR1 SGHNT, CDR2 YYREEE (reference sequence). This CDR3 contains 16 residues. The CDR3 DNA follows: TGTGCCAGCAGCTACCCTGGGGGGAGGGCCACAGATACGCAGTATTTT. Encoded protein: CASSYPGGRATDTQYF.